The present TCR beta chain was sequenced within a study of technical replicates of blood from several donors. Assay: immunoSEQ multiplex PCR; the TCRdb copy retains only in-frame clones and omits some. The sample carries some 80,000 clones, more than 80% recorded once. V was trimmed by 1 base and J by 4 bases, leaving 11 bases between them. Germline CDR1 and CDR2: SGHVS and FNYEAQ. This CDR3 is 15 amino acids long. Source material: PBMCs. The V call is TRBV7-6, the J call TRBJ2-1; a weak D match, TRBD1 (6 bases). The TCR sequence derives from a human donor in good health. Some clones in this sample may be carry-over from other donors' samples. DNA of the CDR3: TGTGCCAGCAGCTTAGAAGGGGGTGGGTACAATGAGCAGTTCTTC. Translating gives CASSLEGGGYNEQFF.